This TCR beta chain derives from a study of OX40 agonist ivuxolimab in advanced cancers. Study-level points and caveats: Researchers did not determine the expanded peripheral T cells' antigen specificity. At 0.1 to 3.0 mg/kg, clonal expansion of CD4+ and CD8+ blood T cells had occurred by week 6.

CDR1 is MGHRA and CDR2 is YSYEKL in the germline V gene. V shed 0 bases, J shed 4 bases, and the junction held 13 bases outside the gene matches. The CDR3 has 19 amino acids. The repertoire was sequenced with immunoSEQ multiplex PCR; TCRdb's copy has only in-frame clones and lacks some. The table records about 64,000 clones, roughly nine tenths of them present only once. Comment on this clone: What it binds is unknown.

The sequencing used CD4+ or CD8+ T cells sorted from blood, collected in a trial of the OX40 agonist ivuxolimab. The chain has TRBV4-1 and TRBJ2-5, with TRBD2 matching 11 bases. The receptor comes from an adult with an advanced solid tumor such as melanoma, head and neck, liver or kidney cancer. CDR3 in DNA: TGCGCCAGCAGCCAAGAACAACGGAGGGCTAGCGGGAGGATAGAGACCCAGTACTTC. Its translation: CASSQEQRRASGRIETQYF.